These 2 T cell receptor beta chains came from one sample sequenced in a study of CXCR3-negative and CXCR3-positive naive CD8 T cells. Carrying UMI labels, the TRB cDNA libraries were prepared through 5' RACE. TCRdb re-called the 5' RACE reads and catalogs CDR3 proteins one per entry, DNA excluded. Its table lists 130,000 to 150,000 distinct CDR3 sequences. Notes on the study in general: TRB CDR3s of CXCR3-positive naive cells were more hydrophobic than those of CXCR3-negative naive cells.

The antigens of these receptors remain unknown. Material: naive CXCR3+ CD8+ T cells from blood. The subset: CD45RO-CCR7+CD27+CD95- naive CD8+ T cells expressing CXCR3 (TNR3+). These receptors originate from a human donor in good health. Some clones in this sample may be carry-over from other donors' samples.

The rearrangement links TRBV5-1 to TRBJ2-7. This CDR3 has 13 amino acids. Germline V gene data show CDR1 as SGHRS and CDR2 as YFSETQ. The CDR3 spells CASSLSSPYEQYF.

The chain recombines TRBV28 with TRBJ2-7. Germline V gene sequence: CDR1 MDHEN, CDR2 SYDVKM. The CDR3 has 11 amino acids. The CDR3 sequence is CASRSDYEQYF.